These T cell receptor beta chains were read from a single sample in a study of blood T cell repertoires in COVID-19. Assay: immunoSEQ multiplex PCR; the TCRdb copy retains only in-frame clones and omits some. This sample has over 100,000 clones, with about 88% found just once. The specimen sequenced was peripheral blood. The receptors derive from a man in his forties or fifties with acute or convalescent COVID-19. Each CDR3 is given with its conserved first and last residue. A D gene is named only where the DNA matches it firmly.

TRBD1 TRBJ1-6 TRBV5-1 CASSLGGQTNSPLHF
. TRBJ2-3 TRBV28 CASSPTSTSGDTQYF
. TRBJ2-3 TRBV6-5 CASSYQVGGPRDTQYF
TRBD1 TRBJ1-2 TRBV19 CASSILAGGYGYTF
. TRBJ1-1 TRBV5-1 CASGRGRNTEAFF
. TRBJ1-2 TRBV7-2 CASSLNAGYGYTF
TRBD2 TRBJ2-7 TRBV3-1/TRBV3-2 CASSRAGPRTSGDPTYEQYF
. TRBJ2-3 TRBV3-1/TRBV3-2 CASSLRGLGTDTQYF
. TRBJ2-1 TRBV12-3/TRBV12-4 CASTSRGNEQFF
. TRBJ2-3 TRBV7-2 CASSFGGTSTDTQYF
TRBD1 TRBJ2-5 TRBV11-2 CASSFTGTGGRETQYF
TRBD2 TRBJ2-5 TRBV28 CASRTSGAQETQYF
TRBD2 TRBJ2-7 TRBV7-9 CASSSSLTSGSYEQYF
. TRBJ2-5 TRBV5-1 CASSLDIGQGTQYF
TRBD2 TRBJ2-1 TRBV7-2 CASSGLAASYNEQFF
TRBD1 TRBJ2-5 TRBV11-3 CASSRGDRGGETQYF
. TRBJ2-7 TRBV7-9 CASSLILSYEQYF
TRBD1 TRBJ1-6 TRBV19 CASSIGQGFRYNSPLHF
TRBD1 TRBJ1-4 TRBV18 CASSPLRQGGEKLFF
. TRBJ1-4 TRBV18 CASSPRKGGNEKLFF
TRBD1 TRBJ1-6 TRBV6-5 CASRPGGQYNSPLHF
. TRBJ2-3 TRBV12-3/TRBV12-4 CASGTRADTQYF